Each of the 25 T cell receptor beta chains below was sequenced from the same sample in a study of early T cells in non-severe SARS-CoV-2 infection. TCRdb itself ran the 5' RACE reads through MiXCR, one entry per CDR3 protein. The sample holds more than 90,000 distinct CDR3 sequences; roughly 13% are singletons and the top ten take 2% to 2.5%. Sequencing was performed on whole blood. The receptors originated from an adult who was a healthcare worker with PCR-confirmed SARS-CoV-2 infection or an uninfected control (not recorded which).

This clonotype came up a few times. The chain has TRBV6-1 and TRBJ1-2; D call uncertain. CDR1 MNHNS and CDR2 SASEGT come from the germline V gene. Trimming pared 8 bases from V and 4 bases from J, leaving 17 bases between. The CDR3 loop spans 14 amino acids. As DNA, the CDR3 is TGTGCCAGCCTTGTTAACATTTTCGGCTATGGCTACACCTTC. Its protein is CASLVNIFGYGYTF.

This clonotype showed up just a few times. J is TRBJ2-7 and V is TRBV12-3 or TRBV12-4; 12 bases agree with TRBD1. This CDR3 region has 15 residues. V was clipped by 6 bases and J by 8 bases; unmatched bases: 11. CDR3 protein: CASSPSGTGGAKQYF. CDR3 DNA sequence: TGTGCCAGCAGCCCGTCGGGGACAGGGGGCGCAAAGCAGTACTTC.

The chain recombines TRBV18 with TRBJ2-2, with a possible D match to TRBD2 (6 bases). The ends were cut back, 2 bases at V and 5 bases at J, with 12 bases in the middle. This CDR3 is built from 15 residues. Germline V gives CDR1 KGHSH, CDR2 LQKENI. In nucleotides, the CDR3 is TGTGCCAGCTCACCAGTGCAGGGAGGAACCGGGGAGCTGTTTTTT. Its translation: CASSPVQGGTGELFF.

Ten or more counts support this clonotype. The chain's CDR3 is CASRFGGAGENEQFF. CDR3 DNA: TGTGCCAGCAGATTCGGGGGGGCCGGGGAGAATGAGCAGTTCTTC. The rearrangement uses TRBV6-5 and TRBJ2-1, with TRBD2 matching 8 bases. After removal of 6 bases from V and 7 bases from J, the junction contained 11 bases not matched to a gene. The CDR3 has 15 amino acids. Germline CDR1 and CDR2: MNHEY and SVGAGI.

This sequence joins TRBV20-1 and TRBJ1-2, with D uncertain. CDR3 length: 17 residues. The V gene lost 0 bases and the J gene lost 0 bases, with 17 bases spanning the gap. The germline CDR1 and CDR2 sequences are DFQATT and SNEGSKA (reference sequence). DNA of the CDR3: TGCAGTGCTAGAGATATGGGCCACAGTGGAGCTAACTATGGCTACACCTTC. Protein product: CSARDMGHSGANYGYTF.

The chain couples TRBV28 to TRBJ2-4; TRBD1 aligns across 8 bases. CDR3 length equals 16 residues. Germline V gene lookup returns CDR1 MDHEN and CDR2 SYDVKM. With V trimmed by 2 bases and J by 1 base, 4 bases remained unmatched. In DNA form, the CDR3 reads TGTGCCAGCAGTTTACAGGGGGCGGTGGCCAAAAACATTCAGTACTTC. Translated, it gives CASSLQGAVAKNIQYF.

The genes are TRBV5-1 and TRBJ2-5; D is uncertain. The CDR3 covers 14 residues. V was trimmed by 4 bases and J by 5 bases, leaving 15 bases between them. Germline V lookup: CDR1 SGHRS, CDR2 YFSETQ. The CDR3 DNA reads as TGCGCCAGCAGCAGGACCCCCCGCTCGGAGACCCAGTACTTC. Its protein is CASSRTPRSETQYF.

This clonotype was picked up many times. V is TRBV29-1 and J is TRBJ1-1; 12 nucleotides line up with TRBD1. The CDR3 length is 14 residues. Unmatched junction bases numbered 3, after V lost 7 bases and J lost 0 bases. CDR1 and CDR2 from the germline V gene are SQVTM and ANQGSEA. CDR3 in DNA: TGCAGCGCCGGGACAGGGGGCGTGAACACTGAAGCTTTCTTT. Its protein product is CSAGTGGVNTEAFF.

This clonotype has just a few counts. The chain couples TRBV12-3 or TRBV12-4 to TRBJ1-5; 7 nucleotides line up with TRBD1. The CDR3 runs to 15 residues. V dropped 5 bases and J dropped 4; count of bases not matched to a gene: 8. Here the CDR3 reads CASSPGQTTNQPQHF. CDR3 DNA sequence: TGTGCCAGCAGTCCGGGACAGACGACTAATCAGCCCCAGCATTTT.

V gene TRBV5-1 combines with J gene TRBJ1-2; D unresolved. Germline lookup yields CDR1 SGHRS and CDR2 YFSETQ. Between the trimmed V and J ends, which lost 2 bases and 6 bases, there was a span of 23 bases. The CDR3 is 17 amino acids. The CDR3 nucleotides are TGCGCCAGCAGCTTACTAGCCTTAACGGCGGAAAAGGATGGCTACACCTTC. Its translation: CASSLLALTAEKDGYTF.

This clonotype was counted a few times. The chain combines TRBV28 with TRBJ2-7; 7 bases align to TRBD2. Germline V gene data show CDR1 as MDHEN and CDR2 as SYDVKM. V lost 5 bases to trimming and J lost 6 bases; unmatched junction nucleotides: 13. This CDR3 has 15 amino acids. The CDR3 spells CASSPRRTGRFEQYF. The CDR3 DNA reads TGTGCCAGCAGTCCACGGCGGACCGGGAGGTTCGAGCAGTACTTC.

This sequence joins TRBV19 and TRBJ1-1; tentative D call: TRBD1 (5 bases). This CDR3 is 15 amino acids long. The V and J ends lost 6 bases and 4 bases respectively, with 18 bases between them. Germline V CDR1 and CDR2: LNHDA, SQIVND (reference sequence). The CDR3 loop is CASRGGSSGSTEAFF. DNA of the CDR3: TGTGCCAGTAGGGGGGGGAGTTCAGGATCCACTGAAGCTTTCTTT.

This sequence joins TRBV28 and TRBJ2-7; 7 positions match TRBD2. After removal of 10 bases from V and 5 bases from J, the junction contained 11 bases not matched to a gene. Looked up from germline, CDR1 is MDHEN and CDR2 is SYDVKM. The CDR3 sequence is 13 residues long. The CDR3 DNA follows: TGTGCCATCTCGTTGGGGAGGGCCCACGAGCAGTACTTC. As protein: CAISLGRAHEQYF.

This clonotype was seen ten or more times. The chain combines TRBV29-1 with TRBJ1-2; D not certain. The V gene lost 7 bases and the J gene lost 3 bases, with 15 bases spanning the gap. Germline values: CDR1 SQVTM, CDR2 ANQGSEA. CDR3 size: 13 residues. The CDR3 DNA sequence: TGCAGCGCCCAAAGGTTCGTCGACTATGGCTACACCTTC. The encoded protein is CSAQRFVDYGYTF.

The gene calls are TRBV20-1 and TRBJ2-7; D call uncertain. The CDR3 is made up of 16 amino acids. With 6 bases removed from V and 3 bases from J, the gap between germline ends came to 24 bases. The germline V gene encodes CDR1 DFQATT and CDR2 SNEGSKA (reference sequence). CDR3 region: CSADPPSPGPGYEQYF. Written as DNA, the CDR3 is TGCAGTGCGGATCCCCCCTCGCCGGGCCCCGGCTACGAGCAGTACTTC.

This sequence joins TRBV7-2 and TRBJ2-5; the match to TRBD2 covers 8 bases. The length of the CDR3 is 17 residues. J was trimmed by 5 bases and V by 4 bases; bases with no gene match: 15. Germline CDR1 is SGHTA and CDR2 is FQGNSA. CDR3 sequence reads: CASSWARQRGPRETQYF. The CDR3 DNA follows: TGTGCCAGCAGCTGGGCTCGTCAGCGGGGGCCCCGGGAGACCCAGTACTTC.

This clonotype has more than one count but fewer than ten. The V call is TRBV7-2, the J call TRBJ2-1; no definite D call. The CDR3 runs to 12 residues. V was trimmed by 2 bases and J by 6 bases, leaving 5 bases between them. Germline lookup yields CDR1 SGHTA and CDR2 FQGNSA. CDR3 residues: CASSLWANEQFF. CDR3 nucleotide sequence: TGTGCCAGCAGCTTATGGGCCAATGAGCAGTTCTTC.

This clonotype was counted at least ten times. The chain uses TRBV11-2 and TRBJ1-1; a possible D gene is TRBD1 (6 bases). The V end was cut by 4 bases, the J end by 8 bases, with 14 bases between. The CDR3 spans 13 residues. Germline loops: CDR1 SGHAT, CDR2 FQNNGV. CDR3 DNA sequence: TGTGCCAGCAGCTCCTTCCTGGACAGAGAAGCTTTCTTT. Translating gives CASSSFLDREAFF.

This clonotype was observed a few times. The CDR3 bases are TGTGCCAGCAGCTTCTCCCACCGGGAAAATAGGGATCGCGAGCAGTTCTTC. Its protein product is CASSFSHRENRDREQFF. The chain employs TRBV7-8 and TRBJ2-1; TRBD2 is a possible D gene (5 bases). The CDR3 consists of 17 residues. CDR1 is SGHVS, CDR2 FQNEAQ, per germline. V lost 3 bases and J 10 bases, leaving 25 bases between the germline ends.

The chain combines TRBV7-2 with TRBJ2-7; 9 positions agree with TRBD1. The trim removed 7 bases at V and 4 bases at J, leaving 5 bases unmatched. Germline values: CDR1 SGHTA, CDR2 FQGNSA. This CDR3 is 13 amino acids long. CDR3 region: CASNRDRAYEQYF. The CDR3 region has the DNA TGTGCCAGCAACCGGGACAGGGCATACGAGCAGTACTTC.

This clonotype was detected only a few times. This sequence joins TRBV28 and TRBJ1-1; D gene uncertain. The CDR3 has 11 amino acids. The V end was cut by 1 base, the J end by 7 bases, with 4 bases between. Germline CDR1 and CDR2: MDHEN and SYDVKM. In DNA, the CDR3 is TGTGCCAGCAGTTTATCCATTGAAGCTTTCTTT. It translates to CASSLSIEAFF. The full variable domain, rest sourced from reference TRBV28 and TRBJ1-1, is DVKVTQSSRYLVKRTGEKVFLECVQDMDHENMFWYRQDPGLGLRLIYFSYDVKMKEKGDIPEGYSVSREKKERFSLILESASTNQTSMYLCASSLSIEAFFGQGTRLTVV.

Ten or more counts support this clonotype. This chain uses TRBV29-1 with TRBJ1-2; perhaps TRBD1 as D (5 bases). Germline V lookup: CDR1 SQVTM, CDR2 ANQGSEA. The CDR3 is 12 residues long. Trimming cost V 7 bases and J 6 bases, with 15 bases left between them. The CDR3 protein is CSATGTVNGYTF. The CDR3 DNA reads as TGCAGCGCAACGGGGACGGTGAATGGCTACACCTTC.

This clonotype came up a few times. The chain links TRBV4-1 to TRBJ1-2, with no clear D. Trimming stripped 2 bases from V and 4 bases from J, with 20 bases between. The CDR3 loop spans 17 amino acids. The germline gives CDR1 MGHRA, CDR2 YSYEKL. CDR3 DNA sequence: TGCGCCAGCAGCCAAACCCCACCTGAGGTGGCCTCCTATGGCTACACCTTC. It translates to CASSQTPPEVASYGYTF.

The table lists this clonotype with many counts. The chain uses TRBV6-5 and TRBJ2-2, with a possible D match to TRBD1 (6 bases). Germline CDR1 reads MNHEY; CDR2 reads SVGAGI. V lost 6 bases to trimming and J lost 6 bases, with 11 bases between them. The CDR3 loop spans 13 amino acids. Here the CDR3 reads CASSTGSAGELFF. The CDR3 bases are TGTGCCAGCAGCACAGGGTCGGCCGGGGAGCTGTTTTTT.

The chain is built from TRBV7-8 and TRBJ2-3; D is unclear. The CDR3 length is 14 residues. Germline values: CDR1 SGHVS, CDR2 FQNEAQ. V dropped 5 bases and J dropped 2 bases, with 11 bases sitting between them. This chain's CDR3 is CASSPARVTDTQYF. Here the CDR3 DNA reads TGTGCCAGCAGCCCCGCACGTGTCACAGATACGCAGTATTTT. The whole variable domain, filled in from reference TRBV7-8 and TRBJ2-3, reads GAGVSQSPRYKVAKRGQDVALRCDPISGHVSLFWYQQALGQGPEFLTYFQNEAQLDKSGLPSDRFFAERPEGSVSTLKIQRTQQEDSAVYLCASSPARVTDTQYFGPGTRLTVL.